This T cell receptor (beta chain) was captured in a study of OX40 agonist ivuxolimab in advanced cancers. Points from the study as a whole: No determination was made of the antigen specificity of the expanded peripheral T cells.

V was pared by 2 bases and J by 13 bases, with 20 bases between. The CDR3 has 15 amino acids. Germline V gene sequence: CDR1 KGHSH, CDR2 LQKENI. Some clones are missing from TCRdb's copy, which holds only in-frame ones; the method was immunoSEQ multiplex PCR. The data hold fewer than 200,000 clones, with 85% to 95% observed a single time. Concerning this clone: Its specificity is not known.

The sequence derives from an adult with an advanced solid tumor such as melanoma, head and neck, liver or kidney cancer. The sequences come from CD4+ or CD8+ T cells sorted from blood, collected in a trial of the OX40 agonist ivuxolimab. The rearrangement joins TRBV18 to TRBJ1-4; D possibly corresponds to TRBD1 (5 bases). The CDR3 loop is CASSPTGTATGGLFF. In DNA form, the CDR3 reads TGTGCCAGCTCACCAACCGGGACTGCAACCGGAGGACTGTTTTTT.